The entry below gives a single T cell receptor beta chain sequence along with its context. Its antigen is unknown. Nothing much larger sits one base from this clone, and base qualities are not available. The data derive from a study of technical replicates of blood from a few donors (dated by TCRdb to 2016 to 2017). V is trimmed back by 5 bases and J by 6 bases, and the junction contains 8 bases that no gene match accounts for. CDR3 length: 15 amino acids, cysteine to phenylalanine. The kept DNA is CDR3 alone, 45 bases in frame from the first base. The germline V gene (reference sequence) specifies LNHDA as CDR1 and SQIVND as CDR2. Library preparation was by the immunoSEQ multiplex PCR assay. What TCRdb holds here is the immuneACCESS table cut down to in-frame rearrangements. Part of the clones is not present; checked against another copy, under half of the missing clones reflect an unresolved V gene, and the others are unexplained. For this sample there are about 80,000 clones; 95% to 98% appear just once. The top ten clones comprise roughly 0.15% of the sample.

The TCR originated in a human donor in good health. The receptor chain draws on TRBV19 and TRBJ2-3, and 10 junction bases match TRBD1. Specimen: T cells isolated from PBMCs. This receptor has the CDR3 CASSPWTGGRDTQYF. At the DNA level, the sequence is TGTGCCAGTAGTCCCTGGACAGGGGGTAGGGATACGCAGTATTTT. Supplemented by the reference TRBV19 and TRBJ2-3 proteins around the CDR3, the complete variable domain is DGGITQSPKYLFRKEGQNVTLSCEQNLNHDAMYWYRQDPGQGLRLIYYSQIVNDFQKGDIAEGYSVSREKKESFPLTVTSAQKNPTAFYLCASSPWTGGRDTQYFGPGTRLTVL.